The rows below give T cell receptor beta chains drawn from one sample of a study of cytomegalovirus exposure and HLA in healthy donors. Using immunoSEQ multiplex PCR, the repertoire was profiled, and TCRdb retains in-frame clones only, with some absent. The sample includes 140,000 to 150,000 clones, around a tenth of them seen just once. Material: PBMCs. These receptors were collected from a male donor in good health and CMV-seronegative. Both conserved end residues are part of each CDR3. The order of the fields is V gene, clone size, J gene, D gene, CDR3 protein, CDR3 DNA. D genes are given only for firm matches. Size is stated for part of the rows, as once, few or many counts, or as a class when the clone is expanded.

>TRBV4-3|-|TRBJ2-5|TRBD2
CASSHGTSVQETQYF
TGCGCCAGCAGCCACGGGACTAGCGTTCAAGAGACCCAGTACTTC
>TRBV2|few|TRBJ2-7|TRBD2
CASSEVQLAGGEQYF
TGTGCCAGCAGTGAAGTTCAACTAGCGGGAGGCGAGCAGTACTTC
>TRBV25-1|-|TRBJ2-1|-
CASSESRRAGDEQFF
TGTGCCAGCAGTGAATCCCGGAGAGCTGGCGATGAGCAGTTCTTC
>TRBV4-2|-|TRBJ2-7|TRBD2
CASSHDLAGSKEQYF
TGTGCCAGCAGCCATGATTTAGCGGGATCGAAGGAGCAGTACTTC
>TRBV5-4|few|TRBJ2-1|-
CASRLPGSPEHEQFF
TGTGCCAGCAGACTACCCGGGTCGCCCGAGCATGAGCAGTTCTTC
>TRBV4-1|-|TRBJ1-1|-
CASSPGMGTLNTEAFF
TGCGCCAGCAGCCCGGGAATGGGGACACTGAACACTGAAGCTTTCTTT
>TRBV7-8|few|TRBJ2-1|TRBD2
CASSLGLAGGPIFEQFF
TGTGCCAGCAGCTTAGGGCTAGCGGGGGGGCCTATTTTTGAGCAGTTCTTC
>TRBV5-1|few|TRBJ2-4|-
CASSLAPWALAKNIQYF
TGCGCCAGCAGCTTGGCCCCCTGGGCGCTAGCCAAAAACATTCAGTACTTC
>TRBV6-5|few|TRBJ2-7|-
CASSYTGIPPYEQYF
TGTGCCAGCAGTTACACGGGGATACCCCCCTACGAGCAGTACTTC
>TRBV6-1|few|TRBJ2-7|TRBD1
CASSEALDRVGREQYF
TGTGCCAGCAGTGAAGCGCTTGACAGGGTAGGGCGCGAGCAGTACTTC
>TRBV4-3|-|TRBJ1-2|-
CASSQGGRLRGGYTF
TGCGCCAGCAGCCAAGGGGGGCGTTTACGGGGCGGCTACACCTTC
>TRBV6-5|few|TRBJ1-5|TRBD1
CASRGTGDSNQPQHF
TGTGCCAGCAGGGGGACAGGTGATAGCAATCAGCCCCAGCATTTT
>TRBV7-6|few|TRBJ2-7|TRBD1
CASSPRPGQGAYEQYF
TGTGCCAGCAGCCCACGCCCGGGACAGGGAGCCTACGAGCAGTACTTC
>TRBV5-1|-|TRBJ1-1|-
CASSRGNTEAFF
TGCGCCAGCAGCAGGGGTAACACTGAAGCTTTCTTT
>TRBV2|few|TRBJ2-3|-
CASSDVSSTDTQYF
TGTGCCAGCAGTGACGTGTCTAGCACAGATACGCAGTATTTT
>TRBV19|-|TRBJ1-5|-
CASSIDSGVYQPQHF
TGTGCCAGTAGTATAGATTCAGGGGTCTACCAGCCCCAGCATTTT
>TRBV5-1|few|TRBJ1-2|TRBD1
CASSFGQAENYGYTF
TGCGCCAGCAGCTTCGGACAGGCCGAAAACTATGGCTACACCTTC
>TRBV29-1|few|TRBJ1-3|-
CSASQVSGNTIYF
TGCAGCGCCTCACAAGTCTCTGGAAACACCATATATTTT
>TRBV28|-|TRBJ2-5|TRBD1
CASGDRVEETQYF
TGTGCCAGCGGAGACAGGGTAGAAGAGACCCAGTACTTC
>TRBV2|few|TRBJ2-2|-
CASKTSRTGELFF
TGTGCCAGCAAGACTAGTCGAACCGGGGAGCTGTTTTTT
>TRBV5-8|-|TRBJ1-2|TRBD1
CASSLEVWTGASWNYGYTF
TGTGCCAGCAGCTTGGAGGTTTGGACAGGGGCGTCCTGGAACTATGGCTACACCTTC
>TRBV19|-|TRBJ1-1|-
CASLSGQLNTEAFF
TGTGCCAGTTTAAGTGGGCAGCTGAACACTGAAGCTTTCTTT
>TRBV5-1|-|TRBJ2-7|-
CASSFRYEQYF
TGCGCCAGCAGCTTTAGATACGAGCAGTACTTC
>TRBV7-9|few|TRBJ2-7|TRBD1
CASSPGTGVHEQYF
TGTGCCAGCAGTCCCGGGACAGGCGTCCACGAGCAGTACTTC
>TRBV6-6|few|TRBJ2-3|TRBD2
CASSYFGGGTDTQYF
TGTGCCAGCAGTTACTTTGGGGGGGGTACAGATACGCAGTATTTT
>TRBV7-3|few|TRBJ2-2|-
CASSLNLATGELFF
TGTGCCAGCAGCTTAAACCTAGCAACCGGGGAGCTGTTTTTT
>TRBV5-1|few|TRBJ2-1|TRBD2
CASSFGTGGPYNEQFF
TGCGCCAGCAGCTTTGGGACGGGAGGACCCTACAATGAGCAGTTCTTC
>TRBV11-2|-|TRBJ1-3|-
CASSLGGISGNTIYF
TGTGCCAGCAGCTTAGGAGGGATCTCTGGAAACACCATATATTTT
>TRBV19|-|TRBJ2-2|TRBD2
CASSPTAGGQGAGELFF
TGTGCCAGTAGTCCAACAGCGGGGGGGCAAGGAGCCGGGGAGCTGTTTTTT
>TRBV30|few|TRBJ1-2|TRBD1
CAWRTPGQGAGYTF
TGTGCCTGGAGGACTCCGGGACAGGGGGCCGGCTACACCTTC
>TRBV19|-|TRBJ1-5|-
CASLPVPINSNQPQHF
TGTGCCAGCCTTCCGGTTCCGATCAATAGCAATCAGCCCCAGCATTTT
>TRBV7-2|few|TRBJ2-3|-
CASSLNGGFTDTQYF
TGTGCCAGCAGCTTAAACGGGGGTTTCACAGATACGCAGTATTTT
>TRBV27|few|TRBJ1-1|TRBD1
CASRIITGGRGNTEAFF
TGTGCCAGCAGAATTATAACAGGGGGCCGTGGGAACACTGAAGCTTTCTTT
>TRBV6-6|few|TRBJ2-2|TRBD2
CASSGAGGFTGELFF
TGTGCCAGCAGCGGAGCGGGGGGCTTCACCGGGGAGCTGTTTTTT
>TRBV9|-|TRBJ2-3|TRBD2
CASSLKAGGSTDTQYF
TGTGCCAGCAGCCTCAAAGCGGGGGGAAGCACAGATACGCAGTATTTT
>TRBV30|-|TRBJ2-5|-
CAWSPPGTQYF
TGTGCCTGGAGTCCCCCAGGGACCCAGTACTTC
>TRBV28|-|TRBJ1-2|-
CASSLGTDYGYTF
TGTGCCAGCAGTTTAGGGACTGACTATGGCTACACCTTC
>TRBV5-1|few|TRBJ1-2|-
CASSFEDYGYTF
TGCGCCAGCAGCTTTGAGGACTATGGCTACACCTTC
>TRBV27|few|TRBJ1-1|TRBD1
CASSLSGTENGDTEAFF
TGTGCCAGCAGTTTATCCGGGACAGAGAATGGAGACACTGAAGCTTTCTTT
>TRBV7-8|-|TRBJ1-5|TRBD1
CASSLGRGGNQPQHF
TGTGCCAGCAGCTTAGGCAGGGGGGGCAATCAGCCCCAGCATTTT
>TRBV4-1|few|TRBJ1-5|-
CASSQLLGQGIPNQPQHF
TGCGCCAGCAGCCAACTACTGGGGCAGGGGATCCCCAATCAGCCCCAGCATTTT
>TRBV9|-|TRBJ1-5|TRBD1
CASSESGTGNQPQHF
TGTGCCAGCAGCGAATCCGGGACAGGGAACCAGCCCCAGCATTTT
>TRBV9|-|TRBJ2-1|-
CASSGGGAFRNEQFF
TGTGCCAGCAGCGGAGGGGGGGCGTTTCGCAATGAGCAGTTCTTC
>TRBV6-1|few|TRBJ1-2|TRBD1
CASSGVRDRGYGYTF
TGTGCCAGCAGTGGAGTCCGGGACAGGGGCTATGGCTACACCTTC
>TRBV25-1|few|TRBJ2-1|-
CASSEADSSYNEQFF
TGTGCCAGCAGTGAGGCGGACAGCTCCTACAATGAGCAGTTCTTC
>TRBV28|few|TRBJ1-2|-
CASSRNYGYTF
TGTGCCAGCAGCCGTAACTATGGCTACACCTTC
>TRBV5-8|-|TRBJ1-5|-
CASSYGLNQPQHF
TGTGCCAGCAGTTACGGACTCAATCAGCCCCAGCATTTT
>TRBV11-2|-|TRBJ2-2|TRBD2
CASSLVVAGGSNTGELFF
TGTGCCAGCAGCTTAGTAGTAGCGGGGGGCTCGAACACCGGGGAGCTGTTTTTT
>TRBV27|few|TRBJ2-7|-
CASRKPGGPYEQYF
TGTGCCAGCAGGAAACCCGGAGGACCCTACGAGCAGTACTTC
>TRBV7-3|few|TRBJ2-3|TRBD2
CASSTTGGGEGLAGAGPDTQYF
TGTGCCAGCAGCACCACGGGAGGGGGTGAAGGACTAGCGGGAGCAGGCCCAGATACGCAGTATTTT
>TRBV5-6|-|TRBJ2-1|TRBD2
CASIPRGLGINEQFF
TGTGCCAGCATCCCGCGGGGACTAGGTATCAATGAGCAGTTCTTC
>TRBV6-5|-|TRBJ1-1|TRBD1
CASSSHRGQRNTEAFF
TGTGCCAGCAGTTCCCACAGGGGGCAAAGGAACACTGAAGCTTTCTTT
>TRBV28|-|TRBJ2-1|TRBD1
CASSLGTGSSSSYNEQFF
TGTGCCAGCAGTTTAGGGACAGGTTCGAGCAGCTCCTACAATGAGCAGTTCTTC
>TRBV29-1|-|TRBJ1-1|TRBD1
CSGTGSAVNTEAFF
TGCAGCGGGACAGGGAGTGCGGTGAACACTGAAGCTTTCTTT
>TRBV27|few|TRBJ2-7|TRBD1
CASSHHQTGGNEQYF
TGTGCCAGCAGTCACCACCAGACAGGGGGAAACGAGCAGTACTTC
>TRBV18|few|TRBJ1-4|TRBD1
CASSPLTGERDEKLFF
TGTGCCAGCTCACCCTTAACAGGGGAGAGGGATGAAAAACTGTTTTTT
>TRBV5-1|-|TRBJ2-7|TRBD1
CASSPLTGSYEQYF
TGCGCCAGCAGCCCCTTGACAGGGAGTTACGAGCAGTACTTC
>TRBV30|few|TRBJ1-4|-
CAWRGTNPTNEKLFF
TGTGCCTGGAGGGGGACAAACCCAACTAATGAAAAACTGTTTTTT
>TRBV29-1|-|TRBJ2-7|TRBD1
CSVLETGVYEQYF
TGCAGCGTTTTAGAGACAGGGGTGTACGAGCAGTACTTC